Listed below are T cell receptor beta chains from one sample, sequenced in a study of tissue T cells after allogeneic stem cell transplantation. This table comes from immunoSEQ multiplex PCR, and its TCRdb copy is limited to in-frame clones, with some not included. The data contain a few thousand clones, roughly 78% of them singletons. The source material was esophageal tissue, sampled at autopsy. All receptors derive from a male patient aged 60 or older with steroid-refractory graft-versus-host disease after an allogeneic stem cell transplant. Some T cells may have come from the graft donor. The CDR3 runs from the conserved cysteine through the conserved F or W. The D gene is left open where the match is weak. For some rows the clone size is stated as once, few or many, or as a class when expanded; others skip it.

clone_size,d_call,j_call,v_call,cdr3_nt,cdr3_aa
-,TRBD1,TRBJ2-3,TRBV24-1,TGTGCCACCAGTGGGGACAGGGCCCTCACAGATACGCAGTATTTT,CATSGDRALTDTQYF
few,TRBD1,TRBJ1-5,TRBV4-1,TGCGCCAGCAGCTGGGCCCGGGACAGGGGAAGCAATCAGCCCCAGCATTTT,CASSWARDRGSNQPQHF
-,-,TRBJ2-1,TRBV13,TGTGCCAGCAGCTTCCGGCCCGACTCCTACAATGAGCAGTTCTTC,CASSFRPDSYNEQFF
-,-,TRBJ2-7,TRBV5-1,TGCGCCAGCAGCTTCGAGGCAGTCTACGAGCAGTACTTC,CASSFEAVYEQYF
few,-,TRBJ2-3,TRBV10-2,TGCGCCAGCAGGCCCCTGACAGATACGCAGTATTTT,CASRPLTDTQYF
once,TRBD1,TRBJ2-3,TRBV10-3,TGTGCCATCAGGGCCCAGACAGGGGCAGATACGCAGTATTTT,CAIRAQTGADTQYF
-,-,TRBJ1-2,TRBV6-6,TGTGCCAGCACCGCGGACTCCCCGTATGGCTACACCTTC,CASTADSPYGYTF
-,-,TRBJ1-1,TRBV5-6,TGTGCCAGCACCCGGGGGGCAGGGAACACTGAAGCTTTCTTT,CASTRGAGNTEAFF
-,TRBD1,TRBJ1-4,TRBV5-1,TGCGCCAGCAGCTTACAATCAGGGGGTGGAAGTGAAAAACTGTTTTTT,CASSLQSGGGSEKLFF
-,TRBD2,TRBJ2-7,TRBV7-2,TGTGCCAGCAGCCCGCGGGAGCCCCCCTACGAGCAGTACTTC,CASSPREPPYEQYF
-,-,TRBJ1-1,TRBV5-4,TGTGCCAGCAGCTTGGGGGGAAACACTGAAGCTTTCTTT,CASSLGGNTEAFF
large,-,TRBJ1-1,TRBV7-8,TGTGCCAGCAGCAGATTGGGGGTTGGAGTGGGCACTGAAGCTTTCTTT,CASSRLGVGVGTEAFF
-,-,TRBJ2-7,TRBV7-9,TGTGCCAGCAGCTTGGGGGATTACGAGCAGTACTTC,CASSLGDYEQYF
-,-,TRBJ1-5,TRBV2,TGTGCCAGCAGCGACAGGACGCCGCAGCCAGGGGATGGCAATCAGCCCCAGCATTTT,CASSDRTPQPGDGNQPQHF
-,TRBD1,TRBJ1-2,TRBV19,TGTGCCAGTAGTACGGACAGGGAGGGGATTTATGGCTACACCTTC,CASSTDREGIYGYTF
-,-,TRBJ2-7,TRBV11-1,TGTGCCAGCAGCCCTCGGACAGCCTTCTACGAGCAGTACTTC,CASSPRTAFYEQYF
-,-,TRBJ2-5,TRBV5-4,TGTGCCAGCAGCTTGGGAGGGATCCAAGAGACCCAGTACTTC,CASSLGGIQETQYF
-,-,TRBJ1-1,TRBV7-2,TGTGCCAGCAGCTTATCAGGGGAGAACACTGAAGCTTTCTTT,CASSLSGENTEAFF
-,-,TRBJ1-5,TRBV6-1,TGTGCCAGCAGTGAACGGAGCAACTCGAAATATAGCAATCAGCCCCAGCATTTT,CASSERSNSKYSNQPQHF
-,TRBD2,TRBJ2-1,TRBV19,TGTGCCAGTAGCAGTCTAGCGGGGGGATTCAATGAGCAGTTCTTC,CASSSLAGGFNEQFF
-,-,TRBJ1-3,TRBV30,TGTGCCTGGAGGCGACTGTCCCACTCTGGAAACACCATATATTTT,CAWRRLSHSGNTIYF
once,-,TRBJ1-4,TRBV7-6,TGTGCCAGCAGCTCACGTCCTTCCGTCGACGATGTTACTGAACTGTTTTTT,CASSSRPSVDDVTELFF
-,-,TRBJ2-3,TRBV20-1,TGCAGTGCTAGAGATCTGTCTACGCAGTATTTT,CSARDLSTQYF
-,-,TRBJ2-5,TRBV9,TGTGCCAGCAGCTCACCGACAGGCGGGGGAGGGGGCGTGGGTCGAGAGACCCAGTACTTC,CASSSPTGGGGGVGRETQYF
-,TRBD1,TRBJ1-1,TRBV28,TGTGCCAGCAGTACCGGACAGGGACGGCTGCTCTTT,CASSTGQGRLLF